This TCR beta chain comes out of a study of tumor and adjacent non-tumor tissue in lung cancer. Study information: The patients, 10 to 11 men and about 5 women, were about 30 to 76 with stage I to III disease.

Overall study findings and caveats: Shorter survival was associated with higher TCR diversity in tumors. Tumor repertoires had a smaller top 100 clone share than normal lung. Significantly higher TCR diversity was found in tumor than normal lung.

Points on this clonotype: What it recognizes is unknown. Given the absence of the conserved phenylalanine or tryptophan at the CDR3 end, a read error is likely.

V was shortened by 6 bases and J by 4 bases, with 18 bases between the two germline ends. Germline-derived CDR1 and CDR2 are SQVTM and ANQGSEA. This CDR3 is 14 amino acids long. This sample's RNA came from whole unsorted tissue. This non-tumor lung sample came from over 3 cm beyond the tumor edge. TCRbeta libraries were built with three rounds of nested PCR, modified from ARM-PCR. TCRdb reanalysed the multiplex PCR reads using MiXCR and keeps one entry per CDR3 protein. Found here are about 86,000 distinct CDR3 sequences, 65% to 80% of them singletons; the top ten hold around a fifth. This TCR came from a woman aged 50 to 65 with non-small cell lung cancer. This chain links TRBV29-1 with TRBJ1-1; the D gene is possibly TRBD1 (6 bases). Material: distant non-tumor lung tissue. The CDR3 region is CSVSGQGAPTEAFI. In nucleotides, the CDR3 is TGCAGCGTCTCGGGACAAGGGGCCCCCACTGAAGCTTTCATT.